The 5 T cell receptor beta chains given below trace back to one sample, sequenced in a study of blood T cell repertoires in COVID-19. Some clones are missing from TCRdb's copy, which holds only in-frame ones; the method was immunoSEQ multiplex PCR. The data contain some 99,000 clones, roughly 80% of them singletons. Sequenced input: peripheral blood. All receptors come from an elderly woman with acute or convalescent COVID-19.

The chain employs TRBV7-9 and TRBJ1-1; 7 bases are a match to TRBD1. The V segment lost 5 bases and the J segment 1 base; nucleotides outside the gene matches: 7. The CDR3 consists of 15 residues. Germline V gene lookup returns CDR1 SEHNR and CDR2 FQNEAQ (reference sequence). The CDR3 DNA is TGTGCCAGCAGCCCTCGACAGGGTGCGAACACTGAAGCTTTCTTT. Protein sequence: CASSPRQGANTEAFF.

The chain is built from TRBV5-4 and TRBJ2-2, with TRBD1 as a possible D gene (5 bases). The CDR3 has 16 residues. The germline V gene encodes CDR1 SGHNT and CDR2 YYREEE (reference sequence). Between the trimmed V and J ends, which lost 4 bases and 3 bases, there was a span of 16 bases. CDR3 in amino acids: CASSRGRVVDTGELFF. In DNA form, the CDR3 reads TGTGCCAGCAGCCGAGGCAGGGTAGTTGACACCGGGGAGCTGTTTTTT.

The sample holds a few counts of this clone. The V gene is TRBV7-6, the J gene TRBJ1-1; TRBD1 matches at 10 bases. In germline, CDR1 is SGHVS, CDR2 FNYEAQ. The V and J ends lost 5 bases and 6 bases, in that order; junction bases with no gene match: 9. CDR3 size: 15 residues. The chain's CDR3 is CASSIRTGGRAEAFF. Here the CDR3 DNA reads TGTGCCAGCAGCATCAGGACAGGGGGGAGGGCTGAAGCTTTCTTT.

The CDR3 nucleotides are TGTGCCAGCAGTTCCCCGGGACTAGCGGGGGGCCTCCAAGAGACCCAGTACTTC. It yields the protein CASSSPGLAGGLQETQYF. The chain recombines TRBV28 with TRBJ2-5, with 15 nucleotides matching TRBD2. This CDR3 comprises 18 residues. Germline lookup yields CDR1 MDHEN and CDR2 SYDVKM. V was pared by 4 bases and J by 1 base, with 7 bases of the junction left unmatched.

This clone is a singleton in its sample. This chain connects TRBV28 to TRBJ1-4; D gene uncertain. The CDR3 extends over 16 amino acids. Looked up from germline, CDR1 is MDHEN and CDR2 is SYDVKM. Trimming took off 5 bases at V and 4 bases at J, with 17 bases between the two ends. Written as DNA, the CDR3 is TGTGCCAGCAGTCTCCCTTCTCAACAGATTAATGAAAAACTGTTTTTT. Translating it yields CASSLPSQQINEKLFF.